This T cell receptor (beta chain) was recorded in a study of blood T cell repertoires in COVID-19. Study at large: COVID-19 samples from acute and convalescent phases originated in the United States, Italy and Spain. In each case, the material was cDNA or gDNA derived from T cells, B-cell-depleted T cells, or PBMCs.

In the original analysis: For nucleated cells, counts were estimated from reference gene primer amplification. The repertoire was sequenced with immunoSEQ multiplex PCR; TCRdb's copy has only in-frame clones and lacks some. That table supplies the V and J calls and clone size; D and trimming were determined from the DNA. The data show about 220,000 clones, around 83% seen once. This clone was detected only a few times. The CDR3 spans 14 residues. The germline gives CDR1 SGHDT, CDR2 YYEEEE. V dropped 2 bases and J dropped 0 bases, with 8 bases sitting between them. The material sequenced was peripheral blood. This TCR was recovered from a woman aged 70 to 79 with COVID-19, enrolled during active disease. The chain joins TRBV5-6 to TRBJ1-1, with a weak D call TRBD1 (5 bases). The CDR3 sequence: CASSLRGLNTEAFF. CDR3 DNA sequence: TGTGCCAGCAGCTTACGGGGGTTGAACACTGAAGCTTTCTTT.